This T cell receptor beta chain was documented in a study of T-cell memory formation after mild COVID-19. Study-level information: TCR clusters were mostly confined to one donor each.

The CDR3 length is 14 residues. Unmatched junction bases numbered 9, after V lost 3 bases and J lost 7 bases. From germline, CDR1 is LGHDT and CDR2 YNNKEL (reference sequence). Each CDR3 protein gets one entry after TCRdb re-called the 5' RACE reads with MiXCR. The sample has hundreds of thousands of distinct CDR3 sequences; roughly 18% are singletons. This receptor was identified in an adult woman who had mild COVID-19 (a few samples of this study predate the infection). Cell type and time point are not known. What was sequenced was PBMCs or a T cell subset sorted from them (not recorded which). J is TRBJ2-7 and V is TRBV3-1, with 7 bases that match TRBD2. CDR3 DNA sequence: TGTGCCAGCAGCCAGACGAGCGGGAAACTTGAGCAGTACTTC. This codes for CASSQTSGKLEQYF.